The 8 T cell receptor beta chains presented below share a single source sample, sequenced in a study of T cells after yellow fever vaccination. A single record per CDR3 protein comes from TCRdb applying MiXCR to the 5' RACE reads. The data show 500,000 to 650,000 distinct CDR3 sequences, about 12% seen once. Source: PBMCs, taken on the day of the yellow fever booster vaccination. The receptors were gathered from a man aged 30 to 39 who received the YFV17D yellow fever vaccine.

The chain carries TRBV5-1 and TRBJ2-7; 12 positions agree with TRBD2. The CDR3 is made up of 17 amino acids. From germline, CDR1 is SGHRS and CDR2 YFSETQ. Unmatched junction bases numbered 10, after V lost 4 bases and J lost 2 bases. The CDR3 DNA is TGCGCCAGCAGCACCTCCCGGACTAGCGGGGCAACCTACGAGCAGTACTTC. Protein sequence: CASSTSRTSGATYEQYF. Looking up the rest from reference TRBV5-1 and TRBJ2-7 gives the full variable domain: KAGVTQTPRYLIKTRGQQVTLSCSPISGHRSVSWYQQTPGQGLQFLFEYFSETQRNKGNFPGRFSGRQFSNSRSEMNVSTLELGDSALYLCASSTSRTSGATYEQYFGPGTRLTVT.

The chain has TRBV15 and TRBJ2-3; the D gene is possibly TRBD2 (5 bases). This CDR3 region has 17 residues. Between the trimmed V and J ends, which lost 3 bases and 1 base, there was a span of 17 bases. Germline V lookup: CDR1 LNHNV, CDR2 YYDKDF (reference sequence). CDR3 in amino acids: CATSRAPDWAGTDTQYF. CDR3 nucleotides: TGTGCCACCAGCAGGGCACCGGACTGGGCTGGCACAGATACGCAGTATTTT.

This clonotype was detected only a few times. The CDR3: CAISPTAYEQYF. CDR3 bases: TGTGCCATCAGCCCCACCGCCTACGAGCAGTACTTC. J is TRBJ2-7 and V is TRBV10-3; D ambiguous. Between the trimmed V and J ends, which lost 6 bases and 2 bases, there was a span of 8 bases. Germline-derived CDR1 and CDR2 are ENHRY and SYGVKD. The CDR3 consists of 12 residues.

The chain is built from TRBV9 and TRBJ2-7; D unresolved. The germline gives CDR1 SGDLS, CDR2 YYNGEE. The ends were cut back, 7 bases at V and 0 bases at J, with 14 bases in the middle. The CDR3 is 14 amino acids. This CDR3 reads CASSALSTSYEQYF. For the CDR3, the DNA is TGTGCCAGCTCGGCGCTGAGTACCTCCTACGAGCAGTACTTC. The complete variable domain, with remaining parts taken from reference TRBV9 and TRBJ2-7, reads DSGVTQTPKHLITATGQRVTLRCSPRSGDLSVYWYQQSLDQGLQFLIQYYNGEERAKGNILERFSAQQFPDLHSELNLSSLELGDSALYFCASSALSTSYEQYFGPGTRLTVT.

CDR3 DNA sequence: TGTGCCAGCAGGGGGCCAACTTATGAGCAGTTCTTC. Translating it yields CASRGPTYEQFF. The rearrangement links TRBV12-3 or TRBV12-4 to TRBJ2-1; a weak D match, TRBD1 (5 bases). The CDR3 is 12 amino acids. The V gene lost 6 bases and the J gene lost 8 bases, with 11 bases spanning the gap.

V is TRBV5-1 and J is TRBJ2-1; 9 bases agree with TRBD1. This CDR3 has 19 residues. Losses at the gene ends were 3 bases for V and 0 bases for J; bases not matched to a gene: 13. CDR1 SGHRS and CDR2 YFSETQ come from the germline V gene. DNA for the CDR3: TGCGCCAGCAGCTCTAGTCCCGGGACAGGGATCAGCTCCTACAATGAGCAGTTCTTC. Translation gives CASSSSPGTGISSYNEQFF.

This chain links TRBV11-2 with TRBJ2-1, with 7 nucleotides matching TRBD2. V lost 6 bases, J lost 9 bases, and 11 bases stayed unmatched. Germline V CDR1 and CDR2: SGHAT, FQNNGV. There are 14 residues in the CDR3. The CDR3 bases are TGTGCCAGCAGGAAGACTAGCCTACCCGGTGAGCAGTTCTTC. It is translated as CASRKTSLPGEQFF.

This clonotype was counted only a few times. The J gene is TRBJ1-6, the V gene TRBV7-2, with no clear D. CDR1 SGHTA and CDR2 FQGNSA come from the germline V gene. There are 16 residues in the CDR3. Deletions cut 3 bases from V and 2 bases from J, with 11 bases between. The CDR3 sequence is CASSLGMGTYNSPLHF. CDR3 bases: TGTGCCAGCAGCTTGGGAATGGGGACCTATAATTCACCCCTCCACTTT.